This T cell receptor (beta chain) was recorded in a study of cytotoxic CD8 clonotypes in ibrutinib-treated CLL. Study overall: Partial responders around 24, complete 2; around twelve progressed and about 14 stayed in remission by median approximately 5.5 years. Samples showed on average roughly 260,000 productive templates and about 100,000 productive rearrangements.

Findings of the study overall: Researchers report that baseline clonality outpaced age-matched healthy donors and tracked circulating CD8+ T-cell counts.

As concerns this clone: Antigen: not known.

TCRdb's table, derived via immunoSEQ multiplex PCR, lists solely in-frame clones and lacks some. The sample records roughly 180,000 clones, approximately 80% being singletons. V was pared by 4 bases and J by 2 bases, with 16 bases between. Germline assignment: CDR1 LNHDA and CDR2 SQIVND (reference sequence). The CDR3 contains 16 residues. This clonotype originated in a human donor with chronic lymphocytic leukemia. Sequences were derived from PBMCs, sampled after 24 months of ibrutinib treatment. The chain links TRBV19 to TRBJ2-3, with a tentative D call TRBD1 (6 bases). The CDR3 is CASSKAGTYFTDTQYF. In DNA, the CDR3 is TGTGCCAGTAGTAAGGCAGGGACATACTTCACAGATACGCAGTATTTT.